Here is one T cell receptor (beta chain) with its context. The antigen remains undetermined. Investigators reverse transcribed all isolated RNA, so they sequenced expressed TCRB transcripts. Produced via immunoSEQ multiplex PCR; TCRdb's table is partial and in-frame only. Here the sample spans 600,000 to 700,000 clones, approximately 13% being singletons. V lost 5 bases and J 4 bases, leaving 11 bases between the germline ends. Germline loops: CDR1 ENHRY, CDR2 SYGVKD. This CDR3 contains 13 residues. The data are from a study of beta chain features in type 1 diabetes. As for the study in general: Cell yields, age and gender were similar between patients and healthy donors. General observations from the study: Type 1 diabetes patients showed a moderate but significant shortening of TCRB CDR3s in all four CD4+ subsets.

The sequencing sample was made of naive CD4+ T cells from blood. This TCR came from a man in his thirties or forties with type 1 diabetes. The chain is built from TRBV10-3 and TRBJ1-2; possible D gene TRBD1, 5 bases. The CDR3: CAISTGTGYGYTF. The CDR3 coding sequence is TGTGCCATCAGTACCGGGACCGGCTATGGCTACACCTTC.